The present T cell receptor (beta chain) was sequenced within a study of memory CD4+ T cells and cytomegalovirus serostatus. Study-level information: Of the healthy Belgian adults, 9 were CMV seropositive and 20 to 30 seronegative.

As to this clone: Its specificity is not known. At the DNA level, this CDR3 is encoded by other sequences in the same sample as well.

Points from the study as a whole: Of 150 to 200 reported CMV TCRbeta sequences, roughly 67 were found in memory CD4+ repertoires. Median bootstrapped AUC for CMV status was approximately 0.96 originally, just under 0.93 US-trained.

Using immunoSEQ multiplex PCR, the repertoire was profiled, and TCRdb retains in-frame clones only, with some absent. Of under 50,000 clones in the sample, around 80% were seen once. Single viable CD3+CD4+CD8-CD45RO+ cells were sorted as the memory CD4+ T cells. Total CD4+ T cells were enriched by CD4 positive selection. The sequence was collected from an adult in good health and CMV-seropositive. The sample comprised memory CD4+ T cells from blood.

The CDR3 DNA reads TGTGCCAGCAGCCAACCGGGACTAGGATCCCAAGAGACCCAGTACTTC. This encodes CASSQPGLGSQETQYF. The V gene is TRBV4-2, the J gene TRBJ2-5; TRBD2 matches at 8 bases. The CDR3 covers 16 residues. J lost 1 base, V lost 2 bases, and 6 bases had no gene match. Per the germline V gene, CDR1 is LGHNA and CDR2 is YNFKEQ.